The T cell receptor beta chain under discussion was sequenced for a study of blood T cells in healthy people across ages. The study, taken as a whole, reports: Roughly linear age-related decline in beta diversity appeared, significant by age 40.

The second PCR ran roughly 6 to 11 cycles with a sample-barcoded 5' primer and J-beta primers. Each CDR3 protein gets one entry after TCRdb re-called the 5' RACE reads with MiXCR. The sample shows roughly 410,000 distinct CDR3 sequences, about 49% of them seen only once. Looked up from germline, CDR1 is MNHEY and CDR2 is SVGAGI. This CDR3 has 16 residues. J was trimmed by 1 base and V by 4 bases; bases with no gene match: 5. The amount of total RNA extracted per sample was at least 5.5 micrograms. In its sample, this clonotype was seen many times. The antigen is unknown. The TCR sequence derives from a man in his sixties in good health. Sequencing was carried out using blood. The rearrangement joins TRBV6-5 to TRBJ2-4; 9 positions match TRBD1. The CDR3 sequence: CASSWGQGRAKNIQYF. The CDR3 DNA reads as TGTGCCAGCAGTTGGGGACAGGGAAGGGCCAAAAACATTCAGTACTTC.